The 4 T cell receptor beta chains in this list originate from one sample, sequenced in a study of early T cells in non-severe SARS-CoV-2 infection (TCRdb year 2021). Receptors were amplified or captured by 5' RACE. Sequenced on a NextSeq 500. The public reads were reprocessed in TCRdb via fastp at Q25 and MiXCR, keeping in-frame beta chains. Each CDR3 protein gets just one entry, which takes the most common genes and DNA from the rows behind it. The sample table records approximately 22,000 distinct CDR3 sequences; around 4.8% of these occur just once. The top ten clones comprise about 5.8% of the sample. Sample: whole blood. The source is an adult who was a healthcare worker with PCR-confirmed SARS-CoV-2 infection or an uninfected control (not recorded which).

This clonotype has ten or more counts. The CDR3 sequence: CSARDGVTPYEQYF. The CDR3 DNA is TGCAGTGCTAGAGATGGGGTGACCCCCTACGAGCAGTACTTC. This rearrangement joins TRBV20-1 to TRBJ2-7; D is unresolved. The CDR3 spans 14 residues. The germline V and J ends were trimmed by 0 bases and 2 bases, with 11 bases remaining between them. From germline, CDR1 is DFQATT and CDR2 SNEGSKA (reference sequence).

The CDR3 is CASSPRTSGDSYEQYF. In nucleotides, the CDR3 is TGTGCCAGCAGCCCACGGACTAGCGGGGACTCCTACGAGCAGTACTTC. V is TRBV6-7 and J is TRBJ2-7, with 12 bases that match TRBD2. TRBV6-7 is placed among ORFs of uncertain function. V gave up 6 bases and J gave up 0 bases; unmatched junction bases: 6. The CDR3 contains 16 residues.

The genes are TRBV11-2 and TRBJ2-3; D remains unclear. Deletions cut 1 base from V and 4 bases from J, with 12 bases between. Germline lookup yields CDR1 SGHAT and CDR2 FQNNGV. The CDR3 loop spans 15 amino acids. CDR3 in DNA: TGTGCCAGCAGCTTAGGCCGGCGTCTAGCAGATACGCAGTATTTT. It translates to CASSLGRRLADTQYF. Full variable domain (rest looked up from reference TRBV11-2 and TRBJ2-3): EAGVAQSPRYKIIEKRQSVAFWCNPISGHATLYWYQQILGQGPKLLIQFQNNGVVDDSQLPKDRFSAERLKGVDSTLKIQPAKLEDSAVYLCASSLGRRLADTQYFGPGTRLTVL.

This clonotype has at least ten counts. The chain combines TRBV7-2 with TRBJ2-7; 10 bases align to TRBD2. This CDR3 region has 15 residues. Per the germline V gene, CDR1 is SGHTA and CDR2 is FQGNSA. Germline trimming cut 5 bases from V and 0 bases from J; bases unmatched to any gene: 4. The CDR3 nucleotides read TGTGCCAGCAGCCCTAGCGGGGGAAGCTCCTACGAGCAGTACTTC. It encodes CASSPSGGSSYEQYF.